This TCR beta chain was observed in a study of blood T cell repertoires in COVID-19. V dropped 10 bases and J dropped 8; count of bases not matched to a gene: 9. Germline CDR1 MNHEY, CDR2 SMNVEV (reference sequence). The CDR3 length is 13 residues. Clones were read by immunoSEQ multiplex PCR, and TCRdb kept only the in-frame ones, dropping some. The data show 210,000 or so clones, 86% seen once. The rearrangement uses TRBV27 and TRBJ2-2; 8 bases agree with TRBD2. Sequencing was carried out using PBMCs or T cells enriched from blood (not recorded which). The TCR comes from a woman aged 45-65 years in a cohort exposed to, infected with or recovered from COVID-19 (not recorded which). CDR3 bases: TGTGCCACCCGGGTAGCGGGGTCTGGGGAGCTGTTTTTT. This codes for CATRVAGSGELFF.